This is a list of T cell receptor beta chains from one sample in a study of T cell changes during pregnancy in multiple sclerosis. Sequenced by immunoSEQ multiplex PCR; TCRdb stores in-frame clones only, minus some. There are approximately 88,000 clones in the sample; roughly 93% occur only once, and under 0.85% lies in the top ten. This sample comprised peripheral blood, obtained in the third trimester of pregnancy. Receptor source: a female donor with multiple sclerosis, enrolled in a pregnancy study. Each CDR3 is given with its conserved first and last residue. Each record gives: CDR3 length, J gene, V gene, clone size, D gene, CDR3 protein, CDR3 DNA. A D gene is named only where the DNA matches it firmly. Clone size is stated in some rows and not others, as once, few, many or a class when expanded.

length: 16; J: TRBJ2-5; V: TRBV7-7; size: .; D: TRBD2; CDR3: CASSLGGLAGQETQYF; DNA: TGTGCCAGCAGCTTAGGGGGACTAGCGGGGCAAGAGACCCAGTACTTC
length: 13; J: TRBJ2-5; V: TRBV6-5; size: .; D: .; CDR3: CASSYSARETQYF; DNA: TGTGCCAGCAGTTACTCTGCGCGGGAGACCCAGTACTTC
length: 14; J: TRBJ1-1; V: TRBV9; size: .; D: TRBD1; CDR3: CASSVASGGTEAFF; DNA: TGTGCCAGCAGCGTAGCTTCAGGGGGGACTGAAGCTTTCTTT
length: 14; J: TRBJ1-2; V: TRBV28; size: .; D: TRBD1; CDR3: CASSGAGTGGRYTF; DNA: TGTGCCAGCAGTGGAGCCGGGACAGGGGGTCGCTACACCTTC
length: 16; J: TRBJ1-2; V: TRBV27; size: .; D: TRBD1; CDR3: CASSYRDSAVIEGYTF; DNA: TGTGCCAGCAGTTACCGGGACAGCGCCGTAATCGAGGGCTACACCTTC
length: 19; J: TRBJ2-2; V: TRBV5-1; size: .; D: TRBD2; CDR3: CASSLAFAGTSMPAGELFF; DNA: TGCGCCAGCAGCTTGGCCTTCGCCGGGACTAGCATGCCGGCCGGGGAGCTGTTTTTT
length: 14; J: TRBJ1-5; V: TRBV7-2; size: .; D: .; CDR3: CASSSAGSNQPQHF; DNA: TGTGCCAGCAGCTCTGCAGGGAGCAATCAGCCCCAGCATTTT
length: 14; J: TRBJ1-2; V: TRBV19; size: .; D: TRBD1; CDR3: CASNPGQANYGYTF; DNA: TGTGCCAGTAATCCGGGACAGGCTAACTATGGCTACACCTTC
length: 14; J: TRBJ1-1; V: TRBV5-1; size: .; D: TRBD1; CDR3: CASSFRDSPGGAFF; DNA: TGCGCCAGCAGCTTTCGGGACAGCCCCGGAGGGGCTTTCTTT
length: 17; J: TRBJ2-2; V: TRBV4-1; size: .; D: .; CDR3: CASSHAAWIADTGELFF; DNA: TGCGCCAGCAGCCATGCCGCTTGGATAGCGGACACCGGGGAGCTGTTTTTT
length: 16; J: TRBJ2-7; V: TRBV4-1; size: .; D: TRBD2; CDR3: CASSQEARDYSYEQYF; DNA: TGCGCCAGCAGCCAAGAAGCCCGGGACTATTCCTACGAGCAGTACTTC
length: 15; J: TRBJ2-3; V: TRBV29-1; size: .; D: TRBD2; CDR3: CSVSGTSGRTDTQYF; DNA: TGCAGCGTCTCAGGTACCAGCGGGAGAACAGATACGCAGTATTTT
length: 14; J: TRBJ2-5; V: TRBV11-2; size: .; D: .; CDR3: CASSWDTIDGTQYF; DNA: TGTGCCAGCAGCTGGGACACTATAGATGGGACCCAGTACTTC
length: 15; J: TRBJ2-7; V: TRBV6-1; size: .; D: TRBD1; CDR3: CASTTRDRVAYEQYF; DNA: TGTGCCAGTACTACCCGGGACAGGGTAGCCTACGAGCAGTACTTC
length: 15; J: TRBJ1-2; V: TRBV4-1; size: .; D: TRBD1; CDR3: CASSQLTGSNYGYTF; DNA: TGCGCCAGCAGCCAACTGACAGGGAGTAACTATGGCTACACCTTC
length: 17; J: TRBJ1-3; V: TRBV19; size: .; D: .; CDR3: CASSIVGGRASGSTIYF; DNA: TGTGCCAGTAGTATAGTTGGAGGGAGGGCCTCTGGAAGCACCATATATTTT
length: 13; J: TRBJ1-4; V: TRBV12-5; size: .; D: .; CDR3: CASGWDTNEKLFF; DNA: TGTGCTAGTGGTTGGGACACAAATGAAAAACTGTTTTTT
length: 16; J: TRBJ2-2; V: TRBV2; size: .; D: TRBD1; CDR3: CASTSSGQEGTGELFF; DNA: TGTGCCAGCACTTCCTCGGGACAGGAGGGGACCGGGGAGCTGTTTTTT
length: 18; J: TRBJ2-7; V: TRBV5-4; size: .; D: TRBD2; CDR3: CASSLALLAGGSMNEQYF; DNA: TGTGCCAGCAGCTTGGCCCTCCTGGCTGGCGGGAGCATGAACGAGCAGTACTTC
length: 15; J: TRBJ2-1; V: TRBV6-5; size: .; D: TRBD2; CDR3: CASGQLAGGINEQFF; DNA: TGTGCCAGCGGCCAACTAGCGGGAGGAATCAATGAGCAGTTCTTC
length: 15; J: TRBJ2-1; V: TRBV27; size: once; D: .; CDR3: CASSYQGTLNNEQFF; DNA: TGTGCCAGCAGTTATCAGGGTACCCTTAACAATGAGCAGTTCTTC
length: 14; J: TRBJ2-1; V: TRBV18; size: .; D: .; CDR3: CASSPEGLKSEQFF; DNA: TGTGCCAGCTCACCAGAGGGCCTCAAATCGGAGCAGTTCTTC
length: 15; J: TRBJ1-5; V: TRBV27; size: .; D: .; CDR3: CASSLLVGENQPQHF; DNA: TGTGCCAGCAGTTTGCTGGTAGGGGAAAATCAGCCCCAGCATTTT
length: 16; J: TRBJ1-4; V: TRBV6-1; size: .; D: .; CDR3: CASSEAGIATNEKLFF; DNA: TGTGCCAGCAGTGAAGCGGGCATTGCAACTAATGAAAAACTGTTTTTT
length: 18; J: TRBJ2-3; V: TRBV4-1; size: .; D: TRBD2; CDR3: CASSQDPPGGRGWGAQYF; DNA: TGCGCCAGCAGCCAAGACCCCCCGGGGGGGAGAGGCTGGGGGGCGCAGTATTTT
length: 13; J: TRBJ1-6; V: TRBV6-1; size: .; D: .; CDR3: CASSPREALSLHF; DNA: TGTGCCAGCAGCCCTAGGGAGGCCCTCTCCCTCCACTTT
length: 14; J: TRBJ2-7; V: TRBV10-3; size: .; D: .; CDR3: CAISARGSSYEQYF; DNA: TGTGCCATCAGTGCCCGTGGCAGTTCCTACGAGCAGTACTTC
length: 15; J: TRBJ2-1; V: TRBV29-1; size: .; D: TRBD2; CDR3: CSVDWTSGRASEQFF; DNA: TGCAGCGTTGACTGGACTAGCGGGAGGGCCAGTGAGCAGTTCTTC
length: 17; J: TRBJ2-1; V: TRBV2; size: .; D: .; CDR3: CASSGGKISTRPDEQFF; DNA: TGTGCCAGCAGTGGCGGGAAAATATCCACCAGGCCGGATGAGCAGTTCTTC
length: 13; J: TRBJ2-3; V: TRBV9; size: .; D: .; CDR3: CASSVGPGDTQYF; DNA: TGTGCCAGCAGCGTAGGACCAGGGGATACGCAGTATTTT
length: 16; J: TRBJ2-2; V: TRBV18; size: .; D: TRBD2; CDR3: CASSRGLVTQAGELFF; DNA: TGTGCCAGCTCACGGGGACTAGTGACGCAGGCCGGGGAGCTGTTTTTT
length: 11; J: TRBJ2-1; V: TRBV5-4; size: .; D: .; CDR3: CASNRNGEQFF; DNA: TGTGCCAGCAACCGGAACGGGGAGCAGTTCTTC
length: 16; J: TRBJ1-1; V: TRBV19; size: .; D: TRBD1; CDR3: CASSDLQGARGTEAFF; DNA: TGTGCCAGTAGTGACCTACAGGGGGCGCGGGGCACTGAAGCTTTCTTT
length: 16; J: TRBJ2-7; V: TRBV19; size: .; D: TRBD1; CDR3: CASSIRGQLASYEQYF; DNA: TGTGCCAGTAGTATAAGGGGACAGTTAGCCTCCTACGAGCAGTACTTC
length: 12; J: TRBJ2-1; V: TRBV27; size: .; D: .; CDR3: CATQTSDTLQFF; DNA: TGTGCCACCCAAACCTCGGACACTTTGCAGTTCTTC
length: 11; J: TRBJ2-2; V: TRBV20-1; size: once; D: .; CDR3: CSVTDTGELFF; DNA: TGCAGTGTGACAGACACCGGGGAGCTGTTTTTT
length: 12; J: TRBJ2-5; V: TRBV5-4; size: .; D: TRBD2; CDR3: CASSEGLAPQYF; DNA: TGTGCCAGCAGCGAGGGACTAGCGCCGCAGTACTTC
length: 13; J: TRBJ2-2; V: TRBV29-1; size: .; D: TRBD2; CDR3: CSVGTKNTGELFF; DNA: TGCAGCGTCGGGACTAAGAACACCGGGGAGCTGTTTTTT
length: 14; J: TRBJ2-7; V: TRBV4-2; size: .; D: .; CDR3: CASSQGDRTYEQYF; DNA: TGTGCCAGCAGCCAAGGAGACAGGACCTACGAGCAGTACTTC
length: 14; J: TRBJ2-3; V: TRBV2; size: .; D: TRBD2; CDR3: CAGCIAGGSGTQYF; DNA: TGTGCCGGGTGCATAGCGGGAGGATCGGGGACGCAGTATTTT
length: 13; J: TRBJ1-2; V: TRBV6-1; size: .; D: .; CDR3: CASSAGQSYGYTF; DNA: TGTGCCAGCAGTGCCGGACAGTCCTATGGCTACACCTTC